The sequence of this T cell receptor beta chain was determined in a study of identical twins. Template switching added a universal primer site, and cDNA bore unique molecular identifiers. Each CDR3 protein is one row after TCRdb ran MiXCR on the 5' RACE reads. The data contain about 470,000 distinct CDR3 sequences, 24% of them singletons. Overall study results and limits: For out-of-frame alpha sequences shared by twins, low generation probability was in excess.

This clonotype was observed a few times. Its antigen is as yet unknown. The V and J ends lost 1 base and 6 bases respectively, with 6 bases between them. Germline-derived CDR1 and CDR2 are SEHNR and FQNEAQ (reference sequence). The length of the CDR3 is 12 residues. The same sample was also studied in work on T cells expressing NK-cell markers. That paper notes: Seven sequenced donors out of eight were HCMV-seropositive, one seronegative. A range of about 1.0-8% of CD8+ T cells consisted of dominant NKG2C+ clonotypes in several donors.

This TCR derives from a woman aged 18-29 years in good health. The material sequenced was CD4+ T cells sorted from blood. This sequence joins TRBV7-9 and TRBJ2-5; no clear D. Here the CDR3 reads CASSLVYQTQYF. CDR3 coding DNA: TGTGCCAGCAGCTTAGTTTACCAGACCCAGTACTTC.